This T cell receptor (beta chain) emerged from a study of T cell responses to AZD1222 COVID-19 vaccine. Whole-study results and caveats: Two AZD1222 administrations were followed by greater Spike-specific TCR breadth and depth. Most donors were white British, females outnumbered males, and clonal diversity was possibly underestimated.

Note on this clone: Antigen specificity is unknown.

This CDR3 has 12 amino acids. The ends were cut back, 6 bases at V and 8 bases at J, with 11 bases in the middle. Germline V gene lookup returns CDR1 MNHEY and CDR2 SVGAGI. The table came from immunoSEQ multiplex PCR; TCRdb's copy has only in-frame clones and leaves some out. The table records approximately 140,000 clones, more than 75% of them present only once. The TCR comes from an adult in good health. The source material was peripheral blood, sampled on day 0 of AZD1222 vaccination. This rearrangement joins TRBV6-5 to TRBJ2-1; possible D gene TRBD2, 5 bases. The CDR3 region is CASSRGFDEQFF. In nucleotides, the CDR3 is TGTGCCAGCAGCCGGGGATTCGATGAGCAGTTCTTC.